The 17 T cell receptor beta chains in this list originate from one sample, sequenced in a study of blood T cell repertoires in COVID-19. Clones were sequenced by immunoSEQ multiplex PCR, and TCRdb holds only the in-frame ones, with some missing. The data show 200,000 to 250,000 clones, 65% to 90% seen once. The sequenced material came from peripheral blood. All receptors derive from a man aged 50-60 years with acute or convalescent COVID-19.

The chain couples TRBV7-2 to TRBJ1-2; 7 bases align to TRBD1. The J segment lost 9 bases and the V segment lost 5 bases, leaving 9 bases of the junction unmatched. CDR3 length: 13 residues. CDR1 and CDR2 from the germline V gene are SGHTA and FQGNSA. The CDR3 spells CASSPRQGWSYTF. The CDR3 DNA reads TGTGCCAGCAGCCCGCGACAGGGTTGGAGCTACACCTTC.

The rearrangement joins TRBV5-1 to TRBJ1-1, with D maybe TRBD1 (5 bases). This CDR3 is 14 amino acids long. The V end lost 2 bases, the J end lost 0 bases, and 8 bases lay between the germline ends. Germline CDR1 is SGHRS and CDR2 is YFSETQ. Written as DNA, the CDR3 is TGCGCCAGCAGCTTTTTACAGGTGAACACTGAAGCTTTCTTT. This gives the protein CASSFLQVNTEAFF.

The genes are TRBV19 and TRBJ2-5; the match to TRBD1 covers 7 bases. V gave up 3 bases and J gave up 4 bases; unmatched junction bases: 2. There are 13 residues in the CDR3. Germline CDR1 and CDR2: LNHDA and SQIVND (reference sequence). The CDR3: CASSMRTGETQYF. The CDR3 nucleotides are TGTGCCAGTAGTATGCGGACAGGAGAGACCCAGTACTTC. Full variable domain (missing parts from reference TRBV19 and TRBJ2-5): DGGITQSPKYLFRKEGQNVTLSCEQNLNHDAMYWYRQDPGQGLRLIYYSQIVNDFQKGDIAEGYSVSREKKESFPLTVTSAQKNPTAFYLCASSMRTGETQYFGPGTRLLVL.

The V and J genes are TRBV11-2 and TRBJ2-7; TRBD1 matches at 7 bases. The CDR3 has 14 amino acids. V shed 3 bases, J shed 2 bases, and the junction held 4 bases outside the gene matches. From germline, CDR1 is SGHAT and CDR2 FQNNGV. The DNA of the CDR3 is TGTGCCAGCAGCTTCCACAGGGGTACCTACGAGCAGTACTTC. Encoded protein: CASSFHRGTYEQYF.

The genes are TRBV30 and TRBJ2-3; weak D call: TRBD1 (5 bases). This CDR3 is 13 amino acids long. Germline V gene sequence: CDR1 GTSNPN, CDR2 SVGIG (reference sequence). Trimming stripped 4 bases from V and 4 bases from J, with 12 bases between. DNA for the CDR3: TGTGCCTGGACCGGGCAGGGCCCAGATACGCAGTATTTT. As protein: CAWTGQGPDTQYF. Looking up the rest from reference TRBV30 and TRBJ2-3 gives the full variable domain: SQTIHQWPATLVQPVGSPLSLECTVEGTSNPNLYWYRQAAGRGLQLLFYSVGIGQISSEVPQNLSASRPQDRQFILSSKKLLLSDSGFYLCAWTGQGPDTQYFGPGTRLTVL.

This chain joins TRBV6-2 or TRBV6-3 and TRBJ1-5, with TRBD1 matching over 8 bases. J was trimmed by 5 bases and V by 2 bases; bases with no gene match: 14. The CDR3 is made up of 18 amino acids. In germline, CDR1 is MNHEY, CDR2 SVGEGT. The CDR3 DNA reads TGTGCCAGCAGTTACCCGCGGGACAGGAGGTCCCCCGATCAGCCCCAGCATTTT. This translates into CASSYPRDRRSPDQPQHF.

The chain uses TRBV5-6 and TRBJ1-2, with 7 bases lining up with TRBD1. Germline CDR1 SGHDT, CDR2 YYEEEE. This CDR3 has 15 amino acids. V shed 5 bases, J shed 6 bases, and the junction held 13 bases outside the gene matches. This CDR3 is CASRAYGRGENGYTF. Written as DNA, the CDR3 is TGTGCCAGCAGAGCTTATGGCAGGGGGGAGAATGGCTACACCTTC.

This clone was counted once. The chain links TRBV19 to TRBJ1-6; possibly TRBD1 for D (6 bases). There are 14 residues in the CDR3. Looked up from germline, CDR1 is LNHDA and CDR2 is SQIVND (reference sequence). V was trimmed by 1 base and J by 6 bases, leaving 7 bases between them. CDR3 sequence: CASSIGTANSPLHF. In nucleotides, the CDR3 is TGTGCCAGTAGTATAGGGACAGCTAATTCACCCCTCCACTTT.

The chain has TRBV2 and TRBJ1-2; D call uncertain. The V gene's germline CDR1 is SNHLY and CDR2 FYNNEI. V lost 4 bases and J lost 4, with 16 bases in between. The CDR3 has 15 amino acids. CDR3 region: CASSGAGVVLYGYTF. The CDR3 DNA sequence: TGTGCCAGCAGTGGGGCCGGGGTGGTCCTCTATGGCTACACCTTC.

This clone was observed a few times. The CDR3 reads CASSSQGPNTEAFF. Here the CDR3 DNA reads TGTGCCAGCTCGTCACAGGGCCCGAACACTGAAGCTTTCTTT. The chain links TRBV18 to TRBJ1-1; possible D gene TRBD1, 6 bases. Trimming cost V 6 bases and J 1 base, with 12 bases left between them. The germline V gene encodes CDR1 KGHSH and CDR2 LQKENI. The length of the CDR3 is 14 residues.

This chain links TRBV25-1 with TRBJ2-2; the D gene is possibly TRBD1 (6 bases). Germline CDR1 MGHDK, CDR2 SYGVNS. Trimming cost V 4 bases and J 1 base, with 13 bases left between them. This CDR3 region has 16 residues. The CDR3 spells CASSARAGVNTGELFF. CDR3 coding DNA: TGTGCCAGCAGTGCAAGGGCAGGGGTGAACACCGGGGAGCTGTTTTTT.

Comments on this clone: Distinct nucleotide sequences in the sample also encode this CDR3. The genes are TRBV12-3 or TRBV12-4 and TRBJ2-3; TRBD1 might be the D (6 bases). The CDR3 has 13 amino acids. V lost 2 bases and J 3 bases, leaving 6 bases between the germline ends. The CDR3 reads CASSLQGTDTQYF. The DNA for the CDR3 is TGTGCCAGCAGTTTACAGGGGACAGATACGCAGTATTTT.

The rearrangement links TRBV27 to TRBJ1-2, with 10 bases that match TRBD1. This CDR3 contains 14 residues. In germline, CDR1 is MNHEY, CDR2 SMNVEV (reference sequence). V lost 5 bases and J lost 8; bases outside the gene matches: 8. The CDR3 is CASSRDRGMEGYTF. CDR3 DNA: TGTGCCAGCAGTCGGGACAGGGGCATGGAAGGCTACACCTTC.

The chain joins TRBV10-3 to TRBJ1-1, with D unclear. Trimming shortened V by 6 bases and J by 3 bases, and 11 bases separated the two germline ends. CDR3 length: 13 amino acids. Germline CDR1 is ENHRY and CDR2 is SYGVKD. CDR3 coding DNA: TGTGCCATCAGAAGGCAGGAGGACACTGAAGCTTTCTTT. Encoded protein: CAIRRQEDTEAFF.

J is TRBJ1-1 and V is TRBV5-8; TRBD1 matches at 9 bases. The V gene's germline CDR1 is SGHTS and CDR2 YDEGEE. The CDR3 length is 14 residues. After removal of 0 bases from V and 4 bases from J, the junction contained 1 base not matched to a gene. The CDR3 is CASSLGDRVTEAFF. CDR3 bases: TGTGCCAGCAGCTTGGGGGACAGGGTCACTGAAGCTTTCTTT.

The chain recombines TRBV18 with TRBJ1-5, with a possible D match to TRBD1 (6 bases). CDR3 length equals 16 residues. CDR1 KGHSH and CDR2 LQKENI come from the germline V gene. The V end lost 2 bases, the J end lost 4 bases, and 15 bases lay between the germline ends. The CDR3 sequence: CASSPVGGLGNQPQHF. The DNA for the CDR3 is TGTGCCAGCTCACCAGTCGGGGGGCTAGGGAATCAGCCCCAGCATTTT.

DNA of the CDR3: TGCGCCAGCAGCCCCGGGACAGGGGTGGGGGGCTACACCTTC. It codes for CASSPGTGVGGYTF. This sequence joins TRBV10-2 and TRBJ1-2; TRBD1 matches at 10 bases. CDR1 is WSHSY, CDR2 SAAADI, per germline. V lost 6 bases, J lost 8 bases, and 9 bases stayed unmatched. The CDR3 is 14 residues long.